This T cell receptor beta chain was recorded in a study of T cell responses to AZD1222 COVID-19 vaccine. Germline trimming cut 4 bases from V and 5 bases from J; bases unmatched to any gene: 9. From germline, CDR1 is SGDLS and CDR2 YYNGEE. This CDR3 has 16 amino acids. Produced via immunoSEQ multiplex PCR; TCRdb's table is partial and in-frame only. The sample contains 100,000 to 150,000 clones, 80% to 90% of which appear only once. The specimen comprised peripheral blood, sampled on day 0 of AZD1222 vaccination. The TCR comes from an adult in good health. The chain couples TRBV9 to TRBJ2-2, with 9 bases that match TRBD2. Written as DNA, the CDR3 is TGTGCCAGCAGCTTTCTCGCGGGGGGGGCGACCGGGGAGCTGTTTTTT. It encodes CASSFLAGGATGELFF.